Listed here are 3 T cell receptor beta chains from one sample, sequenced in a study of T cells after posttransplantation cyclophosphamide. Sequencing was performed with immunoSEQ multiplex PCR; in TCRdb, only in-frame clones are kept and a portion is missing. The sample contains roughly 32,000 clones, none of them singletons. Sequenced material: PBMCs. Every receptor here comes from a young woman in good health and a related stem cell transplant donor.

This clone has ten or more counts. This chain links TRBV5-5 with TRBJ2-3; no clear D. Per the germline V gene, CDR1 is SGHKS and CDR2 is YYEKEE (reference sequence). The CDR3 consists of 13 residues. The V and J ends lost 0 bases and 4 bases respectively, with 6 bases between them. The CDR3: CASSLGSADTQYF. CDR3 bases: TGTGCCAGCAGCTTGGGGAGCGCAGATACGCAGTATTTT.

This clone was picked up many times. The rearrangement joins TRBV13 to TRBJ1-3; a possible D gene is TRBD1 (6 bases). CDR3 size: 15 residues. Germline assignment: CDR1 PRHDT and CDR2 FYEKMQ (reference sequence). Trimming took 3 bases from V and 0 from J, leaving 9 bases between them. In DNA form, the CDR3 reads TGTGCCAGCAGCTTTCGGACAGCCTCTGGAAACACCATATATTTT. Translating it yields CASSFRTASGNTIYF. The full variable domain, completed using reference TRBV13 and TRBJ1-3, is AAGVIQSPRHLIKEKRETATLKCYPIPRHDTVYWYQQGPGQDPQFLISFYEKMQSDKGSIPDRFSAQQFSDYHSELNMSSLELGDSALYFCASSFRTASGNTIYFGEGSWLTVV.

At least ten counts were recorded for this clone. The chain links TRBV12-3 or TRBV12-4 to TRBJ2-3, with TRBD2 matching 12 bases. The CDR3 is 15 residues long. V shed 6 bases, J shed 3 bases, and the junction held 4 bases outside the gene matches. The CDR3: CASSKTSGGTDTQYF. The CDR3 region has the DNA TGTGCCAGCAGCAAGACTAGCGGGGGAACAGATACGCAGTATTTT.